This entry describes one T cell receptor beta chain. Its antigen remains unidentified. No base quality values were provided; no much bigger clone lies one nucleotide off. The data stem from a study of early T cells in non-severe SARS-CoV-2 infection (dated by TCRdb to the early 2020s). About the full investigation: TCR sequencing used bulk RNA from unsorted whole blood, so alpha and beta chains could not be paired.

Set within a cohort of healthcare workers in London, UK, this nested case-control study involved weekly PCR testing of nasopharyngeal swabs along with blood sampling. Healthcare workers were recruited between 23 and 31 March 2020, during the week of the UK lockdown, and were followed weekly for up to roughly 15 weeks. The receptor library was made with 5' RACE. For sequencing, a NextSeq 500 was employed. To correct for sequencing error and PCR bias, the TCR library protocol tagged individual cDNA molecules with unique molecular identifiers. Both TCR alpha and beta chains were sequenced, and tight co-correlation was observed between alpha and beta sequence abundances in each sample. In the original analysis: Decombinator V4 was used to annotate the V gene, J gene and CDR3 of the TCR sequences. TCRs were defined as expanded if a significant change between any two time points was detected under a Poisson model with p below 0.0001. TCR abundances were normalised to the total number of TCRs sequenced per sample and expressed as counts per million. MAIT TCRs were defined by TRAV1-2 paired with TRAJ12, TRAJ20 or TRAJ33, and iNKT TCRs by TRAV10 paired with TRAJ18. VDJdb, accessed 1 November 2021, was searched for CMV, EBV and SARS-CoV-2 annotated TCRs, excluding TCRs annotated for multiple antigens. Using fastp at Q25 and MiXCR, TCRdb reprocessed the public reads and kept productive beta chains. Each entry merges the rows of one CDR3 protein and shows their most common DNA and genes. These V and J calls are TCRdb output, not the study's own analysis. The sample includes about 75,000 distinct CDR3 sequences, with about 11% observed a single time. Of the sample, approximately 12% falls within the top ten clones.

Reading the germline V gene gives CDR1 MDHEN and CDR2 SYDVKM. Spanning cysteine to phenylalanine, the CDR3 consists of 14 amino acids. Only CDR3 DNA is held: 42 bases, read in frame from base 1. Relative to germline, V is 7 bases shorter and J is 5 bases shorter, with 12 bases between their ends. Points the paper makes about the study in general: Matching against VDJdb was skewed toward anti-spike CD8 responses, likely underestimated virus-specific expansions, and missed private and CD4 specificities.

The specimen comprised whole blood, sampled at baseline. This TCR was sampled from an adult who was a healthcare worker with PCR-confirmed SARS-CoV-2 infection or an uninfected control (not recorded which). This sequence uses TRBV28 and TRBJ1-6, with the D segment identity uncertain. The encoded CDR3 is CASTPLRDNSPLHF. In nucleotide form, the sequence is TGTGCCAGCACCCCTCTTAGGGATAATTCACCCCTCCACTTT.